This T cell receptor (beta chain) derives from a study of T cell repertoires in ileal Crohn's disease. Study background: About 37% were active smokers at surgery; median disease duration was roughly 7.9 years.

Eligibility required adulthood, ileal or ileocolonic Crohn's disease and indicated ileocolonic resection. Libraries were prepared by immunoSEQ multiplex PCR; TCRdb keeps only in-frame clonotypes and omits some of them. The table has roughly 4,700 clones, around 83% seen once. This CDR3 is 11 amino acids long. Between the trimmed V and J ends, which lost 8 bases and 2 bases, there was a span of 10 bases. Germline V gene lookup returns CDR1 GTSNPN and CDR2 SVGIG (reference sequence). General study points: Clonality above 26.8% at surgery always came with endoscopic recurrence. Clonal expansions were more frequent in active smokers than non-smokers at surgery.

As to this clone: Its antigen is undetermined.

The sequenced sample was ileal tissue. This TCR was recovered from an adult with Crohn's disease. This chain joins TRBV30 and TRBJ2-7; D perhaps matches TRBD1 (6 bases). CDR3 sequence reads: CASGQTYEQYF. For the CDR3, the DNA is TGTGCCAGTGGACAGACCTACGAGCAGTACTTC.